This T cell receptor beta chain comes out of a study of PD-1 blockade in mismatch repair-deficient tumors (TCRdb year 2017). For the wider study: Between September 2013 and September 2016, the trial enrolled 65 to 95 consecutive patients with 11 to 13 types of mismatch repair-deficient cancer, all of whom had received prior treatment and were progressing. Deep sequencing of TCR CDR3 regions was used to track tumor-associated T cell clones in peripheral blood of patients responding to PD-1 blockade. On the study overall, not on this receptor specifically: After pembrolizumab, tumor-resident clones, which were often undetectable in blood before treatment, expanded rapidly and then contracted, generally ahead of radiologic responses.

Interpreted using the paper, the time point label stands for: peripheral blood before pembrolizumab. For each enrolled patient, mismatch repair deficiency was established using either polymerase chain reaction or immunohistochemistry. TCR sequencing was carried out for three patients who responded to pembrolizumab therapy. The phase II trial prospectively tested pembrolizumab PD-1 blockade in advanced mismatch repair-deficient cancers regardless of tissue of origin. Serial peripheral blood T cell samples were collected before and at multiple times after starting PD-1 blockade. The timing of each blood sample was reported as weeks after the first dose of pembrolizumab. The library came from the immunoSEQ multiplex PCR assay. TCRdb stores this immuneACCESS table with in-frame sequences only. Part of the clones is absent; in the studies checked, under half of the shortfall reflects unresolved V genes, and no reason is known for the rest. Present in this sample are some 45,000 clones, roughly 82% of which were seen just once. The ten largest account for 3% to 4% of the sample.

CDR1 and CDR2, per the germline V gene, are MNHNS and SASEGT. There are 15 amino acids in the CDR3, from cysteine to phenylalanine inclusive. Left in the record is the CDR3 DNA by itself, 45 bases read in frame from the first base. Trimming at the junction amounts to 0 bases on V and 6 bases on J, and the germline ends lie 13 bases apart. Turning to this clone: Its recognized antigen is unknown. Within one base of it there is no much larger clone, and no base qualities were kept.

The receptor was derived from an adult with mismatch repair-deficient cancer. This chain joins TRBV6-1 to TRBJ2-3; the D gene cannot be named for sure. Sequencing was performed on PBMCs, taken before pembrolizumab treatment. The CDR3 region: CASSEARAPLDTQYF. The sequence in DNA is TGTGCCAGCAGTGAAGCACGGGCCCCTTTGGATACGCAGTATTTT.